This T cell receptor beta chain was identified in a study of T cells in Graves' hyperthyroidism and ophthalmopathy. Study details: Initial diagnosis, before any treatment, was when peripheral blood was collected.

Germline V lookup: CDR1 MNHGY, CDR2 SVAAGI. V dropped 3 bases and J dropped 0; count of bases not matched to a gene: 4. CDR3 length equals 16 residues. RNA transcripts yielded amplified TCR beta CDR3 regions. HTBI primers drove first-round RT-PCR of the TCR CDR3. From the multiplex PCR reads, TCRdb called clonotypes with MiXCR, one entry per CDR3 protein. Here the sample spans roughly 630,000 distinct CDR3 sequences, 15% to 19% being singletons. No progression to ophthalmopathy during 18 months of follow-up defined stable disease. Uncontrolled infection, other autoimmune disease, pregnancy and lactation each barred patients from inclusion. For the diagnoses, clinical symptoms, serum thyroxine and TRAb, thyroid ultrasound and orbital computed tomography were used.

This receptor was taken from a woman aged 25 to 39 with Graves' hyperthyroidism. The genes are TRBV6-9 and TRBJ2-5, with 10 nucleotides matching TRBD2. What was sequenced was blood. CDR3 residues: CASSYGTSGNQETQYF. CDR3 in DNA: TGTGCCAGCAGTTACGGAACTAGCGGGAACCAAGAGACCCAGTACTTC.